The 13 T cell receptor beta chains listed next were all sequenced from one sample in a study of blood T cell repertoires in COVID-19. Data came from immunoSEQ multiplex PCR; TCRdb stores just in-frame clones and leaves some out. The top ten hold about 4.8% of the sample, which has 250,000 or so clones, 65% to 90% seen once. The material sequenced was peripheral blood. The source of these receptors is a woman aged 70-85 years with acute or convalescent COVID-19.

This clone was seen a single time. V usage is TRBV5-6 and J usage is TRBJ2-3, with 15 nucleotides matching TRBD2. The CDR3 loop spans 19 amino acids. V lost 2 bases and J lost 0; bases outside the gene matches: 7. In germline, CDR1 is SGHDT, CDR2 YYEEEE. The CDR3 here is CASSFGLAGGRVSTDTQYF. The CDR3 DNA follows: TGTGCCAGCAGCTTCGGACTAGCGGGGGGGAGAGTTAGCACAGATACGCAGTATTTT.

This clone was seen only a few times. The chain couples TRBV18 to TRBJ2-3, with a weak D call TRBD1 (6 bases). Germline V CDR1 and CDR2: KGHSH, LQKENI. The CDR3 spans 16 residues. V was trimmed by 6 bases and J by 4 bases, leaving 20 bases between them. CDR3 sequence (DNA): TGTGCCAGCTCCCCGACCATACAGGGTTGGGCAGATACGCAGTATTTT. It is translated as CASSPTIQGWADTQYF.

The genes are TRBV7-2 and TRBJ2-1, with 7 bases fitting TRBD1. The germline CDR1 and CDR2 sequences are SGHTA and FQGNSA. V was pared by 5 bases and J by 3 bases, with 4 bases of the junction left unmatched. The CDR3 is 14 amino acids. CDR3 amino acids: CASSRRDSYNEQFF. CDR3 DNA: TGTGCCAGCAGCAGAAGGGACAGCTACAATGAGCAGTTCTTC.

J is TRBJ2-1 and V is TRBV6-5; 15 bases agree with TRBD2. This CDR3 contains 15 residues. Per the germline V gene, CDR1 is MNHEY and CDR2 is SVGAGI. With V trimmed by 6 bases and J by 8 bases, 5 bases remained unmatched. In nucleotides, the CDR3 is TGTGCCAGCAGCCCGGGACTAGCGGGGGGCTATGAGCAGTTCTTC. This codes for CASSPGLAGGYEQFF.

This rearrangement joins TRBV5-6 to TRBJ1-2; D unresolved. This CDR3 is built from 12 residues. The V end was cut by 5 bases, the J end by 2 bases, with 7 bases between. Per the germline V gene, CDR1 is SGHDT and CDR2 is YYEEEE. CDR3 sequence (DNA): TGTGCCAGCAGTCCACTCAACTATGGCTACACCTTC. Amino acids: CASSPLNYGYTF.

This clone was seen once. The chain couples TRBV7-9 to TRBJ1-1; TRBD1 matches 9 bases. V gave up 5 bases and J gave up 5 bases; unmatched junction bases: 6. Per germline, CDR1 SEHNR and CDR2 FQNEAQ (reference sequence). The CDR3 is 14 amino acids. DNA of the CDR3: TGTGCCAGCAGCCTACGGGACAGGGATACTGAAGCTTTCTTT. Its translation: CASSLRDRDTEAFF.

CDR3 DNA: TGTGCCAGTAGTTTTGGAGCTAACACCATATATTTT. Translation: CASSFGANTIYF. The rearrangement links TRBV19 to TRBJ1-3; no clear D. This CDR3 contains 12 residues. Per germline, CDR1 LNHDA and CDR2 SQIVND (reference sequence). The V gene lost 5 bases and the J gene lost 7 bases, with 9 bases spanning the gap.

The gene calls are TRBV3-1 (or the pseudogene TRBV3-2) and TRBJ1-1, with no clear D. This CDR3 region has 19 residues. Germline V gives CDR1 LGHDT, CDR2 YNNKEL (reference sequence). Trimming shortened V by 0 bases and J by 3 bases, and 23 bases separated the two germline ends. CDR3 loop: CASSQDPVLLAGLDTEAFF. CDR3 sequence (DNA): TGTGCCAGCAGCCAAGATCCAGTGCTCCTCGCGGGTTTAGACACTGAAGCTTTCTTT.

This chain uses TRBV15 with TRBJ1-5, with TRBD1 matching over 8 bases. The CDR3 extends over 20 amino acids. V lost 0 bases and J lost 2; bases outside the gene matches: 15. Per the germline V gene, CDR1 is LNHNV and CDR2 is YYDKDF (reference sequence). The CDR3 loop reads CATSRDPPMSGQGRNQPQHF. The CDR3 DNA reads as TGTGCCACCAGCAGAGATCCCCCCATGTCCGGACAGGGACGCAATCAGCCCCAGCATTTT.

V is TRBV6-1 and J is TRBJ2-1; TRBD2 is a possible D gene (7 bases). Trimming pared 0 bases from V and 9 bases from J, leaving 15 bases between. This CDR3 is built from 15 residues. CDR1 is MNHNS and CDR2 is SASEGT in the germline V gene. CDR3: CASSEAGGPVGEQFF. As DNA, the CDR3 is TGTGCCAGCAGTGAAGCGGGGGGGCCTGTGGGTGAGCAGTTCTTC.

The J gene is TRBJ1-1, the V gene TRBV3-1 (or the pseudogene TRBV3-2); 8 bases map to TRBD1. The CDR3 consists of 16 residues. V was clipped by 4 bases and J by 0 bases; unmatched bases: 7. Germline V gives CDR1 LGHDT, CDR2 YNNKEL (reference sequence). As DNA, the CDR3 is TGTGCCAGCAGCCCCCGGACAGGGCCCATGAACACTGAAGCTTTCTTT. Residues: CASSPRTGPMNTEAFF.

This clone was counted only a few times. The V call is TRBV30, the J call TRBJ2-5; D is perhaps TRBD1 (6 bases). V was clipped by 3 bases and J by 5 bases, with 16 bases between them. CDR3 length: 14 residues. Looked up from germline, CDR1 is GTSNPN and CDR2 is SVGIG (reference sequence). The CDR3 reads CAWRKQGEIETQYF. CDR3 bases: TGTGCCTGGAGGAAACAGGGAGAAATTGAGACCCAGTACTTC.

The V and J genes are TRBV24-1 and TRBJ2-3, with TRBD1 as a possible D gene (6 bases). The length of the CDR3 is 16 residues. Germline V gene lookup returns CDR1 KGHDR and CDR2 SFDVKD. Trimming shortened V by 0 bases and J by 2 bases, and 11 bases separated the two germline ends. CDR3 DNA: TGTGCCACCAGTGATTTGACCAGGGGAGTCACAGATACGCAGTATTTT. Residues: CATSDLTRGVTDTQYF.